This T cell receptor (beta chain) was sequenced during a study of cytomegalovirus exposure and HLA in healthy donors. V was pared by 2 bases and J by 5 bases, with 10 bases of the junction left unmatched. Germline V gene lookup returns CDR1 MNHNY and CDR2 SVGAGI (reference sequence). The CDR3 runs 16 residues. Clones were read by immunoSEQ multiplex PCR, and TCRdb kept only the in-frame ones, dropping some. The data hold some 45,000 clones, with approximately 90% observed a single time. The V and J genes are TRBV6-6 and TRBJ2-3, with 7 bases fitting TRBD1. The sample was PBMCs. This receptor was taken from a man between 18 and 35 years old in good health and CMV-seronegative. The CDR3: CASSYADMTGKDTQYF. In DNA form, the CDR3 reads TGTGCCAGCAGTTACGCGGATATGACAGGGAAAGATACGCAGTATTTT.